This TCR beta chain comes out of a study of vaccination effects on CD4 cells after COVID-19. Sequencing followed a ViraFEST assay step that expanded antigen-specific CD4+ T cells with viral peptide pools. Culture proceeded for 10 days, and CD4+ T cells were then isolated. Each person got two doses of an mRNA SARS-CoV-2 vaccine, BNT162b2 or mRNA-1273. This CDR3 has 15 residues. The V and J ends lost 3 bases and 7 bases, in that order; junction bases with no gene match: 7. Germline loops: CDR1 MGHRA, CDR2 YSYEKL. Note on this clone: The antigen is undetermined.

Profiling relied on immunoSEQ multiplex PCR, and the TCRdb table lists in-frame clones only, not all of them. This table has 15,000 to 20,000 clones, about 70% appearing once. This specimen consisted of CD4+ T cells from PBMCs cultured with HCoV-NL63 spike peptides, obtained after COVID-19 vaccination. This sequence originates from a human donor who received a COVID-19 vaccine. The gene calls are TRBV4-1 and TRBJ2-1; 9 bases map to TRBD1. The CDR3 sequence: CASSHPDRGGNEQFF. The CDR3 nucleotides read TGCGCCAGCAGCCACCCCGACAGGGGGGGGAATGAGCAGTTCTTC.